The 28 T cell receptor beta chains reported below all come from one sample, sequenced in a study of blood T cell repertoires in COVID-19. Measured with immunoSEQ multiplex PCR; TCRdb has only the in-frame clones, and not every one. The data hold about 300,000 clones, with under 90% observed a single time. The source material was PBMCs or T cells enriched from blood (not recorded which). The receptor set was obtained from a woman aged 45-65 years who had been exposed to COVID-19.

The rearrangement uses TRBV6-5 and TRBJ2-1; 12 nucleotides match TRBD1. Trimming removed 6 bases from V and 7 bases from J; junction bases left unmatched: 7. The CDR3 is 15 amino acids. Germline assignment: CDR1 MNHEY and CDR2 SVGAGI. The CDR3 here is CASSTGTGGKNEQFF. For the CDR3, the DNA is TGTGCCAGCAGCACCGGGACAGGGGGCAAGAATGAGCAGTTCTTC.

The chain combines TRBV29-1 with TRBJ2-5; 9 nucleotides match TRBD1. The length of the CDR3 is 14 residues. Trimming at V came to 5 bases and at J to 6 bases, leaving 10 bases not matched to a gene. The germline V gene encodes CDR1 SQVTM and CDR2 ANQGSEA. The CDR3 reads CSVPQGAKDQTQYF. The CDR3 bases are TGCAGCGTTCCACAGGGGGCTAAGGATCAGACCCAGTACTTC.

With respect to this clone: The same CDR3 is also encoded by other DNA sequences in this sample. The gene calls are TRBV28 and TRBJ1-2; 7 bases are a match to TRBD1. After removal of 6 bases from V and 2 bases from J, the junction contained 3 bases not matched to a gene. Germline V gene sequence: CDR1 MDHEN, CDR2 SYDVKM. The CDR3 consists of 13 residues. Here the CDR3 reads CASSLQGNYGYTF. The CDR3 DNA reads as TGTGCCAGCAGCCTACAGGGGAACTATGGCTACACCTTC.

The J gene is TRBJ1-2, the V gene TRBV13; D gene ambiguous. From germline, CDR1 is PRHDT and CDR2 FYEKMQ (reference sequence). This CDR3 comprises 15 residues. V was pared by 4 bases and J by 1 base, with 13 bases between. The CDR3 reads CASSSPSQRNYGYTF. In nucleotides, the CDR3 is TGTGCCAGCAGCTCACCTTCCCAGCGTAACTATGGCTACACCTTC.

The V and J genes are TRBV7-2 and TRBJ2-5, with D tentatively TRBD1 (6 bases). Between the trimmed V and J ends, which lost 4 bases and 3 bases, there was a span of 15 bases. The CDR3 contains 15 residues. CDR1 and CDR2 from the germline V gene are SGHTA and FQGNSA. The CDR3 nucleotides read TGTGCCAGCAGCTCCTCCGGGACAACAAAAGAGACCCAGTACTTC. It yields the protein CASSSSGTTKETQYF.

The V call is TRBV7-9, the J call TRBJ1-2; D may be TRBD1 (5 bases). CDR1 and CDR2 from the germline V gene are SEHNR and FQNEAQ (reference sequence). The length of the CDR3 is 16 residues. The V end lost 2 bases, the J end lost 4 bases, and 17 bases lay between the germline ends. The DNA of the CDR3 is TGTGCCAGCAGCTTATCGTTTAGGGGTCCCGGCTATGGCTACACCTTC. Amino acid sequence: CASSLSFRGPGYGYTF. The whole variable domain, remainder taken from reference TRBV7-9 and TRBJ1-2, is DTGVSQNPRHKITKRGQNVTFRCDPISEHNRLYWYRQTLGQGPEFLTYFQNEAQLEKSRLLSDRFSAERPKGSFSTLEIQRTEQGDSAMYLCASSLSFRGPGYGYTFGSGTRLTVV.

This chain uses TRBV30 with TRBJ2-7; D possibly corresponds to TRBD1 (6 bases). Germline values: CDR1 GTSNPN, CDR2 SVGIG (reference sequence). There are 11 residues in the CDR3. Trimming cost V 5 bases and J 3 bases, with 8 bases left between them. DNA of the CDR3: TGTGCCTGGGAAGGGGGCTACGAGCAGTACTTC. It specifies CAWEGGYEQYF.

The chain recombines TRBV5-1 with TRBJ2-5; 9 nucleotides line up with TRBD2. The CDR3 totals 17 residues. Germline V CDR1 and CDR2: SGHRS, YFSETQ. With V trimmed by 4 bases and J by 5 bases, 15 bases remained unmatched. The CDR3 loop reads CASSGGAGGIQWETQYF. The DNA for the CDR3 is TGCGCCAGCAGCGGCGGAGCGGGGGGTATACAATGGGAGACCCAGTACTTC.

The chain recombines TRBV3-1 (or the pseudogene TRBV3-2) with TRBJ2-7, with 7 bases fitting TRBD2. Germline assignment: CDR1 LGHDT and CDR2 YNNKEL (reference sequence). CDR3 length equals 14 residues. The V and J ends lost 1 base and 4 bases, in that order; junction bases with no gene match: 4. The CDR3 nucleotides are TGTGCCAGCAGCCAAGGGGGCGGGGGTTACGAGCAGTACTTC. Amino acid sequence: CASSQGGGGYEQYF.

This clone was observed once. CDR3 region: CASSQRQNTEAFF. CDR3 coding DNA: TGTGCCAGCAGCCAGAGGCAGAACACTGAAGCTTTCTTT. The rearrangement joins TRBV3-1 (or the pseudogene TRBV3-2) to TRBJ1-1; D is ambiguous. Per germline, CDR1 LGHDT and CDR2 YNNKEL (reference sequence). The CDR3 covers 13 residues. V was shortened by 3 bases and J by 1 base, with 6 bases between the two germline ends.

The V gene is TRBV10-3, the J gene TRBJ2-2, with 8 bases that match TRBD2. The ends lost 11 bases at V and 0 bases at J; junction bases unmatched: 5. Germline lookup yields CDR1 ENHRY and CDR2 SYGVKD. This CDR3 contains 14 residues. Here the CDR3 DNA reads TGTGCCGTCGGGGGGGCCTCGAACACCGGGGAGCTGTTTTTT. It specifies CAVGGASNTGELFF.

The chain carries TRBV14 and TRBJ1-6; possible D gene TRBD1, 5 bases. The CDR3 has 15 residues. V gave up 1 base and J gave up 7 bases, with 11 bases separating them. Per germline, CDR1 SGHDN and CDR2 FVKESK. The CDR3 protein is CASSQVSQGNSPLHF. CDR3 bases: TGTGCCAGCAGCCAAGTTTCGCAGGGAAATTCACCCCTCCACTTT.

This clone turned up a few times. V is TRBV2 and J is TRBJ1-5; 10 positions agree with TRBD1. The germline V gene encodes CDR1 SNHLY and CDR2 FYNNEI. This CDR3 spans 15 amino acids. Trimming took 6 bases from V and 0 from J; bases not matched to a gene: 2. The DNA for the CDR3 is TGTGCCAGCAGGGACAGGGGGAATAGCAATCAGCCCCAGCATTTT. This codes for CASRDRGNSNQPQHF. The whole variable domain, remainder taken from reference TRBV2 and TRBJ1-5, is EPEVTQTPSHQVTQMGQEVILRCVPISNHLYFYWYRQILGQKVEFLVSFYNNEISEKSEIFDDQFSVERPDGSNFTLKIRSTKLEDSAMYFCASRDRGNSNQPQHFGDGTRLSIL.

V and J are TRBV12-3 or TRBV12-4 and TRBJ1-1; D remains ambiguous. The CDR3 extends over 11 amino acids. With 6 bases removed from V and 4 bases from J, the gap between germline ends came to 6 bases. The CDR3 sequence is CASRNGTEAFF. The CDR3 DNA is TGTGCCAGCAGAAACGGCACTGAAGCTTTCTTT.

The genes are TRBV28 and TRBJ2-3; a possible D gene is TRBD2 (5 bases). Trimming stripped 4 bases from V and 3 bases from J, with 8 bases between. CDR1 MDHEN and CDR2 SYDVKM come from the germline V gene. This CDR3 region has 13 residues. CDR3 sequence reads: CASSSGLTDTQYF. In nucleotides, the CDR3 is TGTGCCAGCAGTTCCGGACTGACAGATACGCAGTATTTT.

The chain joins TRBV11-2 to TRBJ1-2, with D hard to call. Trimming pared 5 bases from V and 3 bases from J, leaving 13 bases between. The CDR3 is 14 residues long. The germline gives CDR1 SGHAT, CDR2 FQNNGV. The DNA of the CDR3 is TGTGCCAGCAGCGCCAGTGGTTCCTACTATGGCTACACCTTC. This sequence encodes CASSASGSYYGYTF.

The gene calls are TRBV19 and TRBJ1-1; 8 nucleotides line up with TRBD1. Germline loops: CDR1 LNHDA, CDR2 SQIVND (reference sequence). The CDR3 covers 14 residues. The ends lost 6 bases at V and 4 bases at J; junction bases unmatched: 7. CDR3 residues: CASRSDRVGTEAFF. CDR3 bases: TGTGCCAGTAGATCGGACAGGGTGGGCACTGAAGCTTTCTTT.

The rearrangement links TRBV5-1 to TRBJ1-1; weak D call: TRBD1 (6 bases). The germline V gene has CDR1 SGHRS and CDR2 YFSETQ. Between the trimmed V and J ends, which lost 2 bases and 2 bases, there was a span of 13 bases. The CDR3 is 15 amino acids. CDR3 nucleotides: TGCGCCAGCAGCTTACTACAGGGATCAAACACTGAAGCTTTCTTT. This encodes CASSLLQGSNTEAFF. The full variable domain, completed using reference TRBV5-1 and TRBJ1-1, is KAGVTQTPRYLIKTRGQQVTLSCSPISGHRSVSWYQQTPGQGLQFLFEYFSETQRNKGNFPGRFSGRQFSNSRSEMNVSTLELGDSALYLCASSLLQGSNTEAFFGQGTRLTVV.

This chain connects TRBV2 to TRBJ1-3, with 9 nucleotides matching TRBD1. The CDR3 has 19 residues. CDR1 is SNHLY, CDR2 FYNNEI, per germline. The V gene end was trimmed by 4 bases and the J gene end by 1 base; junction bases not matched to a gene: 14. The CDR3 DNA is TGTGCCAGCAGTGTCCCATCCCCGGGACAGGGTTGGTCTGGAAACACCATATATTTT. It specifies CASSVPSPGQGWSGNTIYF.

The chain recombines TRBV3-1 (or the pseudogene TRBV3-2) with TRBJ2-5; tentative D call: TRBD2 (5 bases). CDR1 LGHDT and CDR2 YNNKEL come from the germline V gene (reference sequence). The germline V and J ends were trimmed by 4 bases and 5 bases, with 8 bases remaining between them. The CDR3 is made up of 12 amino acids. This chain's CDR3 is CASSLTGETQYF. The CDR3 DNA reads TGTGCCAGCAGCCTGACGGGGGAGACCCAGTACTTC.

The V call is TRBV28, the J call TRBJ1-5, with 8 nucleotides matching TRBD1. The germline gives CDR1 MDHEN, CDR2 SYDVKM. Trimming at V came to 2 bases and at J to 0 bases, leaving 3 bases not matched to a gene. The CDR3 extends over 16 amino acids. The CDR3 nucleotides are TGTGCCAGCAGTTTAGAGACAGGGGATAGCAATCAGCCCCAGCATTTT. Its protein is CASSLETGDSNQPQHF.

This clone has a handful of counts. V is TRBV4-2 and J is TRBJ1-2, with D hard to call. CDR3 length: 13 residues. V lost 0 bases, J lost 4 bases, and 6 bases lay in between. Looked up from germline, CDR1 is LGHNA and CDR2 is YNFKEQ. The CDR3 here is CASSQDRVYGYTF. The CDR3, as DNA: TGTGCCAGCAGCCAAGATCGGGTCTATGGCTACACCTTC.

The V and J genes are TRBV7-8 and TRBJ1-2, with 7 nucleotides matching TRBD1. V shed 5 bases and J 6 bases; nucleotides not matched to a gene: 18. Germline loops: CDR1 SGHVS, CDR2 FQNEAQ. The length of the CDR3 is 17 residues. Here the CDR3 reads CASSRSPTGTAKDGYTF. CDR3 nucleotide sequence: TGTGCCAGCAGCCGATCGCCAACCGGGACAGCTAAAGATGGCTACACCTTC.

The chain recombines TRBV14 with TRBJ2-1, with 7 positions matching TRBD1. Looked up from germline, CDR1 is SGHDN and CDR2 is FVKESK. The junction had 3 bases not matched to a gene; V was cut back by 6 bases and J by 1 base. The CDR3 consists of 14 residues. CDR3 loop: CASRDRHSYNEQFF. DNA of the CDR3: TGTGCCAGCAGGGACAGGCATTCCTACAATGAGCAGTTCTTC.

The CDR3 protein is CSASERGVSSYNEQFF. In DNA form, the CDR3 reads TGCAGTGCTAGTGAGCGGGGGGTGAGCTCCTACAATGAGCAGTTCTTC. This chain joins TRBV20-1 and TRBJ2-1; 9 nucleotides match TRBD2. The V segment lost 3 bases and the J segment 0 bases; nucleotides outside the gene matches: 6. CDR3 length equals 16 residues. In germline, CDR1 is DFQATT, CDR2 SNEGSKA (reference sequence).

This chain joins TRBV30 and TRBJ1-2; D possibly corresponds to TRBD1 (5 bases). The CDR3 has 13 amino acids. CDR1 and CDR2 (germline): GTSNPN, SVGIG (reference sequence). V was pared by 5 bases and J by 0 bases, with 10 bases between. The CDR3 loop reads CAWGDGTNYGYTF. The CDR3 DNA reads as TGTGCCTGGGGGGACGGGACTAACTATGGCTACACCTTC.

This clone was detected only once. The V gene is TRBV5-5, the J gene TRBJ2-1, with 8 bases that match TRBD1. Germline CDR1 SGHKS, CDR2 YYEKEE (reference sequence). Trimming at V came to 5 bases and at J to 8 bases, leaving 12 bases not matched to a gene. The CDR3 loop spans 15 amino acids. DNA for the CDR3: TGTGCCAGCAGGGTGGACAGGGTTATCGGCGATGAGCAGTTCTTC. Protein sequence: CASRVDRVIGDEQFF. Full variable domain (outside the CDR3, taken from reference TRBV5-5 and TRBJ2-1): DAGVTQSPTHLIKTRGQQVTLRCSPISGHKSVSWYQQVLGQGPQFIFQYYEKEERGRGNFPDRFSARQFPNYSSELNVNALLLGDSALYLCASRVDRVIGDEQFFGPGTRLTVL.

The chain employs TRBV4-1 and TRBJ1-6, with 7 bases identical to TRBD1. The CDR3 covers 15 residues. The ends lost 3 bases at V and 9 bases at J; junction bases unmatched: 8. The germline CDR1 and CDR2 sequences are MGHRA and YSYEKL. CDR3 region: CASSHWAGGSSPLHF. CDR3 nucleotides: TGCGCCAGCAGCCACTGGGCAGGGGGTAGTTCACCCCTCCACTTT.